This T cell receptor (beta chain) was recorded in a study of response to subunit inactivated influenza vaccine. Study results and caveats: The authors suggested that few new T cells are recruited per seasonal influenza vaccination.

This clonotype was seen just once. Its cognate antigen is unknown. This CDR3 has 17 residues. Germline assignment: CDR1 SGHRS and CDR2 YFSETQ. V was pared by 0 bases and J by 0 bases, with 13 bases between. Using its own MiXCR run on the RT-PCR reads, TCRdb lists one record per CDR3 protein. The data hold about 780,000 distinct CDR3 sequences, with around 18% observed a single time. This sample comprised PBMCs from blood, obtained roughly 5 days after vaccination. The chain is built from TRBV5-1 and TRBJ2-4; tentatively, D is TRBD2 (6 bases). The TCR originated in a man aged 45 to 65 who received an inactivated influenza vaccine. The CDR3 DNA sequence: TGCGCCAGCAGCTTGGCCGGAGGGGTGGGAGCCAAAAACATTCAGTACTTC. This translates into CASSLAGGVGAKNIQYF.